A single sample is the source of the 8 T cell receptor beta chains below, sequenced in a study of neurological immune-mediated disorders. One entry per CDR3 protein, called by TCRdb with MiXCR from the 5' RACE reads. The sample has 23,000 or so distinct CDR3 sequences, about 12% seen once. Material for sequencing was PBMCs. These receptor sequences come from a woman aged 55-75 years with HTLV-1-associated myelopathy (HAM/TSP).

A single count supports this clonotype. The chain recombines TRBV4-2 with TRBJ2-7; 12 nucleotides match TRBD2. V lost 7 bases, J lost 0 bases, and 4 bases stayed unmatched. The CDR3 sequence is 15 residues long. CDR1 and CDR2 from the germline V gene are LGHNA and YNFKEQ. The CDR3 loop reads CASTLAGGPSYEQYF. CDR3 nucleotides: TGTGCCAGCACCCTAGCGGGAGGGCCCTCCTACGAGCAGTACTTC.

This clonotype showed up many times. The chain uses TRBV20-1 and TRBJ2-5; D is unresolved. Germline V gene sequence: CDR1 DFQATT, CDR2 SNEGSKA (reference sequence). This CDR3 is 11 amino acids long. V was trimmed by 7 bases and J by 5 bases, leaving 11 bases between them. CDR3 sequence (DNA): TGCAGTGGTGGGGTAGGGGAGACCCAGTACTTC. Encoded protein: CSGGVGETQYF.

This clonotype is labeled as medium-sized (0.01 to 0.1%). The genes are TRBV20-1 and TRBJ2-5; TRBD2 matches 7 bases. Unmatched junction bases numbered 4, after V lost 1 base and J lost 5 bases. The CDR3 is 13 residues long. Looked up from germline, CDR1 is DFQATT and CDR2 is SNEGSKA (reference sequence). The CDR3 is CSARGREGETQYF. For the CDR3, the DNA is TGCAGTGCTAGAGGGAGGGAGGGGGAGACCCAGTACTTC.

This clonotype was recorded at least ten times. The chain is built from TRBV5-6 and TRBJ1-6, with D unclear. Germline V lookup: CDR1 SGHDT, CDR2 YYEEEE. V was clipped by 0 bases and J by 10 bases, with 8 bases between them. The CDR3 is 13 amino acids. This chain's CDR3 is CASSLDAGSPLHF. The CDR3 nucleotides are TGTGCCAGCAGCTTGGATGCGGGCTCACCCCTCCACTTT.

This clonotype was seen at least ten times. CDR3 in DNA: TGCAGTGCTAGGACCTCCGGGACAGAAGCTTTCTTT. Protein product: CSARTSGTEAFF. This chain joins TRBV20-1 and TRBJ1-1, with D possibly matching TRBD1 (6 bases). The CDR3 spans 12 residues. CDR1 and CDR2 from the germline V gene are DFQATT and SNEGSKA (reference sequence). The ends were cut back, 3 bases at V and 8 bases at J, with 13 bases in the middle.

This clonotype is classed as medium-sized. The rearrangement links TRBV2 to TRBJ2-1, with no clear D. The V gene lost 1 base and the J gene lost 10 bases, with 5 bases spanning the gap. The CDR3 spans 11 residues. CDR1 SNHLY and CDR2 FYNNEI come from the germline V gene. The DNA of the CDR3 is TGTGCCAGCAGTGAAGTCACCGAGCAGTTCTTC. This encodes CASSEVTEQFF.

Worth noting for this clonotype: Its ends do not fully match the called genes, so a read error is possible. The chain's CDR3 is CVSSQGLAGGSEQYF. CDR3 in DNA: TGCGTCAGCAGCCAAGGACTAGCGGGGGGAAGCGAGCAGTACTTC. The rearrangement links TRBV4-1 to TRBJ2-7; 14 bases match TRBD2. The CDR3 loop spans 15 amino acids. CDR1 and CDR2 (germline): MGHRA, YSYEKL.

By its share, this clonotype is medium-sized (0.01 to 0.1%). The chain links TRBV5-1 to TRBJ2-5; 11 nucleotides match TRBD1. The germline V gene encodes CDR1 SGHRS and CDR2 YFSETQ. V dropped 4 bases and J dropped 13; count of bases not matched to a gene: 15. This CDR3 has 15 residues. The CDR3 DNA sequence: TGCGCCAGCAGCCAGCGTCCCGGGACAGGGGGTCGCCCGTACTTC. Residues: CASSQRPGTGGRPYF.